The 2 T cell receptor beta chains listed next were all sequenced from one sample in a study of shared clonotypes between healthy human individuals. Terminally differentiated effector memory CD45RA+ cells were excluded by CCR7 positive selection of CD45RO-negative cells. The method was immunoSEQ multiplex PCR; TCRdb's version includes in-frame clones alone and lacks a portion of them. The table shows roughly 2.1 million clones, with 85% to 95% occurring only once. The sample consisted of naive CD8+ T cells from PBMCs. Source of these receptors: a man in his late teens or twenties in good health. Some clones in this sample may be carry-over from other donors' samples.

Written as DNA, the CDR3 is TGTGCCAGCAGTGTTGTTAACAGGGCAGCCTACAATGAGCAGTTCTTC. The encoded protein is CASSVVNRAAYNEQFF. The V and J genes are TRBV6-1 and TRBJ2-1, with D possibly matching TRBD1 (6 bases). The V and J ends lost 4 bases and 2 bases respectively, with 15 bases between them. Germline CDR1 MNHNS, CDR2 SASEGT. The CDR3 covers 16 residues.

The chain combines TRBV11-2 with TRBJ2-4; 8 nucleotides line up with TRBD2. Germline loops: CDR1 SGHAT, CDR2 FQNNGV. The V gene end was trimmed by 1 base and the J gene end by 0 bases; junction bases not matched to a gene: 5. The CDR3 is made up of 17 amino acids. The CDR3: CASSLVRLAGAKNIQYF. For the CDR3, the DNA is TGTGCCAGCAGCTTAGTTCGGCTAGCGGGAGCCAAAAACATTCAGTACTTC. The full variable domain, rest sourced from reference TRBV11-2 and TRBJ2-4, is EAGVAQSPRYKIIEKRQSVAFWCNPISGHATLYWYQQILGQGPKLLIQFQNNGVVDDSQLPKDRFSAERLKGVDSTLKIQPAKLEDSAVYLCASSLVRLAGAKNIQYFGAGTRLSVL.